This T cell receptor (beta chain) was profiled in a study of identical twins. Study results and limitations: Sequences that were out-of-frame, alpha and twin-shared displayed an excess of low generation probability.

Template switching added a universal primer binding site, and final cDNA carried unique molecular identifiers. TCRdb passed the 5' RACE reads through MiXCR, listing each CDR3 protein once. The table records hundreds of thousands of distinct CDR3 sequences, less than 7% of them present only once. This CDR3 has 13 residues. Germline CDR1 reads SQVTM; CDR2 reads ANQGSEA. Trimming at V came to 5 bases and at J to 6 bases, leaving 6 bases not matched to a gene. This clonotype was found many times. Antigen: not known. This receptor was obtained from a man aged 18 to 29 in good health. Sequenced: naive T cells sorted from blood. The rearrangement uses TRBV29-1 and TRBJ2-2; 7 bases align to TRBD2. The CDR3 DNA sequence: TGCAGCGTTTTTGAGGGAGGGCCCGGGGAGCTGTTTTTT. It yields the protein CSVFEGGPGELFF.